This T cell receptor beta chain is from a study of high-grade serous ovarian cancer treatment subgroups. Overall study context: Mean per sample: around 13,000 reads, some 7,500 unique TCR beta rearrangements.

The CDR3 runs to 15 residues. Trimming at V came to 1 base and at J to 7 bases, leaving 2 bases not matched to a gene. Germline CDR1 and CDR2: MNHNY and SVGAGI (reference sequence). Study outcomes and limitations: Same-patient tumor repertoires overlapped at roughly 0.1 to 0.85; different patients barely overlapped. Only CDR3 was analyzed; CDR1 and CDR2 were not. Clonal relatedness tracked neoantigen level, and by trend copy number and mutation load.

Clones were sequenced by immunoSEQ multiplex PCR, and TCRdb holds only the in-frame ones, with some missing. This table holds 35,000 to 45,000 clones, approximately 80% found once. Tumor samples were taken before definitive surgery or chemotherapy. As for this clone: No antigen is known for it.

This receptor was taken from a human donor with high-grade serous ovarian cancer. V gene TRBV6-6 combines with J gene TRBJ2-1; 12 bases fit TRBD2. What was sequenced was tumor tissue. The chain's CDR3 is CASSYLGTSGNEQFF. CDR3 DNA sequence: TGTGCCAGCAGTTACTTGGGGACTAGCGGGAATGAGCAGTTCTTC.